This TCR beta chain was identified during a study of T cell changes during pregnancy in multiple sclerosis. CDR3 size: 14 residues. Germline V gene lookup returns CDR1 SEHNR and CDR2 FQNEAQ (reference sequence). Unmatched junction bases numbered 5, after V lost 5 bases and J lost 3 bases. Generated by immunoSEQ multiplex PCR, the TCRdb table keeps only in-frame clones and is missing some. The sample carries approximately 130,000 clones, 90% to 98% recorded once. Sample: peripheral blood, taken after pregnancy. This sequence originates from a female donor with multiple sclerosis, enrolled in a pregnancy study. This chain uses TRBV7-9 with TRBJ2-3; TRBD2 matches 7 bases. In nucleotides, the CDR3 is TGTGCCAGCAGCCCCCGCGGGAGAACAGATACGCAGTATTTT. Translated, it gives CASSPRGRTDTQYF.